This T cell receptor (beta chain) was retrieved from a study of blood T cells in healthy people across ages (dated by TCRdb to 2014 to 2015). With respect to the entire study: In model experiments, template switching captured roughly one uniquely barcoded TCR beta cDNA molecule for every two T cells. Age-related changes in TCR beta repertoire diversity were measured in the study by deep sequencing normalized with unique cDNA molecular identifiers. The donors were divided into four age groups: young (average around 16 years), middle-aged (almost 40), aged (around 59) and long-lived (82). The study analyzed two additional independent replicas of 1 million unique cDNA reads from the same blood draw for two donors, one aged 18 to 30 and one aged 80 or older.

The CDR3 runs 14 residues from the cysteine to the phenylalanine. The retained sequence is limited to the CDR3, 42 bases, with the frame set at the first base. Trimming costs V 4 bases and J 3 bases, and their ends lie 11 bases apart. Remarks on this clonotype: The specificity of this receptor is unknown. Base qualities are missing; no much larger clone stands one base away.

The roughly 38 donors, aged 6 to 90 years, were systemically healthy Caucasian individuals from Russia. Ten milliliters of peripheral blood were drawn from each donor into EDTA-treated Vacutainer tubes. Ficoll-Paque density-gradient centrifugation was used to isolate PBMCs, with at least 6.5 million per sample. Trizol reagent was used to extract total RNA from PBMCs, with at least 5.5 micrograms per sample. For every donor, an aliquot of PBMCs went through flow cytometry to measure the percentages of naive CD45RAhigh/CD27high T cells. The library was built by means of 5' RACE. The sample was run on an Illumina HiSeq 2500. The second PCR ran for roughly 7 to 11 cycles and used a J-beta primer mix along with a sample-barcoded 5' primer. A unique molecular identifier was introduced onto each TCR beta cDNA molecule by a template-switch 5' adaptor carrying 12 random nucleotides. At least 3 million CDR3-containing paired-end reads were obtained from each sample. The Mint cDNA synthesis kit, primed by a TRBC-specific oligonucleotide, was used to synthesize first-strand cDNA from all RNA. Following uracil-DNA glycosylase treatment, all cDNA underwent a first 18-cycle PCR with the universal primers M1SS and BC2_uni_R. In the source study's methods: For normalization, 1 million high-quality reads, each with a distinct molecular identifier, were randomly selected from each sample. Instead of being binned into consensus sequences, reads that shared molecular identifiers were thrown out. MiTCR, with a Q25 quality threshold and the strictest error-elimination algorithm, was used for CDR3 identification, clonotype clustering and error correction. Lower-bound total TCR beta diversity was estimated with a nonparametric unseen species model using Euler transformation. The public reads were run again by TCRdb, first through fastp at Q25 and then through MiXCR, and only productive beta chains were kept. One record per CDR3 amino acid sequence lists the most common genes and DNA. In this record, the V and J calls reflect TCRdb's handling and not the investigators' own analysis. Within this sample are fewer than 1,200,000 distinct CDR3 sequences, with approximately 26% of them counted one time only. 0.65% to 0.95% of the sample is taken by the ten largest.

Overall study results and their limits: Observed TCR beta diversity per million T cells fell roughly linearly with age, and a significant reduction was already apparent by age around 39. Because profiling used bulk unsorted PBMCs, naive and antigen-experienced compartments could not be compared conclusively. Because donor CMV infection status was unknown, age-related changes in expanded clonotypes were potentially confounded. Estimates of total diversity based on one million sequenced T cells were considered lower bounds and underestimates. The long-lived group showed more naive CD4+ T cells, fewer expanded clones and increased TCR diversity than the aged group, suggesting age selection. A strong correlation was found between observed TCR beta diversity and the percentage of naive T cells measured by flow cytometry.

These data also featured in a second study, about T cells of mothers and their children. The other study reports the following: Donors were nine systemically healthy Caucasian individuals: three mothers and their six children. cDNA synthesis consumed the entire amount of extracted RNA, loaded at approximately 1.6 ug RNA in each 15 ul reaction. In the second PCR, the M1S primer introduced both the sample barcodes and 2-4 random nucleotides. Over 10 million TCR beta CDR3 reads came from each mother, compared with approximately 2.8 million reads from each child. Thymic selection shapes the output of TCR recombination in a similar way in related and unrelated pairs, and inherited differences have a minor effect. Normalized repertoire overlap in related mother-child pairs was always slightly higher than in unrelated mother-child pairs, but the difference was never significant. No persistent microchimeric T cell clones were detected, at a sensitivity of around 97 clones per million clonotypes. Deep NGS was used in the study to compare the TCR beta repertoires of mothers and children and to look for features that separate related mother-child pairs from unrelated individuals. Mothers averaged about 37 +/- 4 years of age and children averaged roughly 12 +/- 4 years. After adapter ligation with NEBNext reagents, the libraries were sequenced on Illumina HiSeq 2000 with 100+100 nt paired-end reads. To avoid cross-contamination, the mother libraries and the child libraries were prepared a month apart and sequenced in separate runs. For each donor, between about 500,000 and 2,100,000 distinct TCR beta clonotypes were identified. Naive TCR beta clonotypes were estimated from low-frequency clonotypes matched to each donor's FACS-determined naive share, without sorting.

The chain is encoded by TRBV12-3 or TRBV12-4 joined to TRBJ2-3; the best D guess is TRBD2, with 5 bases matching. The TCR comes from a girl aged 2-10 years in good health. Material: blood. The CDR3 sequence is CASSSGMWTDTQYF. At the DNA level, the sequence is TGTGCCAGCAGTTCGGGAATGTGGACAGATACGCAGTATTTT.